Sequencing of this T cell receptor (beta chain) was carried out in a study of blood T cell repertoires in COVID-19. V was clipped by 2 bases and J by 6 bases; unmatched bases: 5. This CDR3 region has 15 residues. Germline CDR1 reads MNHEY; CDR2 reads SVGEGT. Only in-frame clones appear in the TCRdb table, and some are missing; sequencing was by immunoSEQ multiplex PCR. The sample contains about 190,000 clones, around 90% of which appear only once. The receptor was isolated from a man in his forties or fifties with acute or convalescent COVID-19. This chain uses TRBV6-2 or TRBV6-3 with TRBJ1-4, with 8 bases matching TRBD1. The specimen sequenced was peripheral blood. CDR3 coding DNA: TGTGCCAGCAGTTACCGACAGGGGATGGATGAAAAACTGTTTTTT. It codes for CASSYRQGMDEKLFF.